A single sample gave rise to the 17 T cell receptor beta chains below, sequenced in a study of cytomegalovirus exposure and HLA in healthy donors. The study ran its PCR with 60 Vbeta and 13 Jbeta primers. The table came from immunoSEQ multiplex PCR; TCRdb's copy has only in-frame clones and leaves some out. The sample includes about 170,000 clones, over 70% of them seen just once. Sequencing input: PBMCs. The receptor source for this set is a boy younger than 10 in good health and CMV-seronegative.

The chain couples TRBV27 to TRBJ1-2; 11 nucleotides align to TRBD1. In germline, CDR1 is MNHEY, CDR2 SMNVEV (reference sequence). This CDR3 is 15 amino acids long. The junction had 5 bases not matched to a gene; V was cut back by 4 bases and J by 4 bases. CDR3 loop: CASSYRGTGGYGYTF. CDR3 in DNA: TGTGCCAGCAGTTACCGAGGGACAGGGGGCTATGGCTACACCTTC.

CDR3 in DNA: TGTGCCAGCAGCTTCGGGGATCAGCCCCAGCATTTT. It is translated as CASSFGDQPQHF. V usage is TRBV7-2 and J usage is TRBJ1-5; D uncertain. V was pared by 3 bases and J by 5 bases, with 5 bases between. Germline-derived CDR1 and CDR2 are SGHTA and FQGNSA. This CDR3 contains 12 residues.

The chain has TRBV30 and TRBJ2-3; 7 bases align to TRBD2. The CDR3 loop spans 15 amino acids. The germline CDR1 and CDR2 sequences are GTSNPN and SVGIG (reference sequence). V shed 5 bases, J shed 0 bases, and the junction held 8 bases outside the gene matches. Here the CDR3 reads CAWGRGSGSTDTQYF. CDR3 bases: TGTGCCTGGGGGCGGGGTAGCGGGAGCACAGATACGCAGTATTTT.

The CDR3 is CASREREVFAAEQFF. The DNA of the CDR3 is TGTGCCAGCAGAGAGCGGGAGGTCTTCGCTGCGGAGCAGTTCTTC. This sequence joins TRBV6-5 and TRBJ2-1; 9 nucleotides match TRBD2. This CDR3 comprises 15 residues. Looked up from germline, CDR1 is MNHEY and CDR2 is SVGAGI. The V segment lost 6 bases and the J segment 10 bases; nucleotides outside the gene matches: 13.

This clone was seen more than once but under ten times. This sequence joins TRBV30 and TRBJ1-2; TRBD1 is a possible D gene (5 bases). The CDR3 runs 13 residues. CDR1 and CDR2 (germline): GTSNPN, SVGIG (reference sequence). V was trimmed by 1 base and J by 8 bases, leaving 14 bases between them. CDR3 sequence (DNA): TGTGCCTGGAGTGCGAGGACAAAAGGGGGCTACACCTTC. Protein: CAWSARTKGGYTF.

The V gene is TRBV5-6, the J gene TRBJ2-3; 7 bases agree with TRBD2. J was trimmed by 4 bases and V by 0 bases; bases with no gene match: 5. The germline V gene has CDR1 SGHDT and CDR2 YYEEEE. The CDR3 totals 15 residues. The chain's CDR3 is CASSLVASGPDTQYF. DNA of the CDR3: TGTGCCAGCAGCTTGGTGGCTAGCGGACCAGATACGCAGTATTTT.

This chain joins TRBV6-5 and TRBJ2-3, with no clear D. The germline gives CDR1 MNHEY, CDR2 SVGAGI. CDR3 length: 14 residues. Trimming removed 5 bases from V and 0 bases from J, with 9 bases in between. The CDR3 DNA follows: TGTGCCAGCAGTCCGAGGCGTAGCACAGATACGCAGTATTTT. This sequence encodes CASSPRRSTDTQYF.

This chain links TRBV30 with TRBJ1-1; D is ambiguous. V lost 2 bases and J 1 base, leaving 8 bases between the germline ends. The CDR3 is 13 residues long. The germline CDR1 and CDR2 sequences are GTSNPN and SVGIG (reference sequence). Here the CDR3 DNA reads TGTGCCTGGAGTCGACAACAGAACACTGAAGCTTTCTTT. Its protein product is CAWSRQQNTEAFF.

The chain is built from TRBV29-1 and TRBJ2-1; D is possibly TRBD1 (6 bases). Germline CDR1 reads SQVTM; CDR2 reads ANQGSEA. V lost 1 base, J lost 9 bases, and 13 bases lay in between. This CDR3 spans 13 amino acids. CDR3: CSVEGSEQGEQFF. For the CDR3, the DNA is TGCAGCGTTGAAGGGTCAGAACAGGGTGAGCAGTTCTTC.

This clone was counted only a few times. The genes are TRBV5-6 and TRBJ1-5; 10 bases match TRBD1. The germline V gene encodes CDR1 SGHDT and CDR2 YYEEEE. The V segment lost 4 bases and the J segment 6 bases; nucleotides outside the gene matches: 1. The CDR3 is made up of 13 amino acids. DNA of the CDR3: TGTGCCAGCAGCCGGACAGGGGGTCAGCCCCAGCATTTT. Translation gives CASSRTGGQPQHF.

The chain is built from TRBV6-1 and TRBJ1-4; TRBD1 matches at 8 bases. Germline V CDR1 and CDR2: MNHNS, SASEGT. The length of the CDR3 is 15 residues. Unmatched junction bases numbered 10, after V lost 5 bases and J lost 8 bases. DNA for the CDR3: TGTGCCAGCAGTCGGGGAGGACAGGGAAACGAAAAACTGTTTTTT. Protein: CASSRGGQGNEKLFF.

The CDR3 is CASSDNSLPSEQYF. CDR3 in DNA: TGCGCCAGCAGTGATAACAGCCTCCCCTCCGAGCAGTACTTC. The chain employs TRBV10-1 and TRBJ2-7; D remains ambiguous. The germline CDR1 and CDR2 sequences are WNHNN and SYGVQD (reference sequence). The CDR3 contains 14 residues. V was cut by 3 bases and J by 6 bases, with 15 bases left in between.

The V call is TRBV7-9, the J call TRBJ2-4, with 8 bases that match TRBD2. Looked up from germline, CDR1 is SEHNR and CDR2 is FQNEAQ (reference sequence). V dropped 3 bases and J dropped 6; count of bases not matched to a gene: 7. CDR3 length equals 15 residues. CDR3 coding DNA: TGTGCCAGCAGCTTGGGGCGGGGGGAAATAAACATTCAGTACTTC. Translating gives CASSLGRGEINIQYF.

V is TRBV5-6 and J is TRBJ2-3; weak D call: TRBD2 (5 bases). The CDR3 covers 14 residues. V was shortened by 4 bases and J by 4 bases, with 13 bases between the two germline ends. CDR1 is SGHDT and CDR2 is YYEEEE in the germline V gene. In nucleotides, the CDR3 is TGTGCCAGCAGCCCGGTAGGGAGCCCAGATACGCAGTATTTT. Protein: CASSPVGSPDTQYF.

The rearrangement links TRBV2 to TRBJ1-1, with D perhaps matching TRBD1 (5 bases). Between the trimmed V and J ends, which lost 3 bases and 4 bases, there was a span of 12 bases. The length of the CDR3 is 14 residues. Per germline, CDR1 SNHLY and CDR2 FYNNEI. CDR3 nucleotides: TGTGCCAGCAGTGAGAAGGGGATGGGCACTGAAGCTTTCTTT. Protein sequence: CASSEKGMGTEAFF.

V is TRBV9 and J is TRBJ1-2; 10 bases are a match to TRBD1. Germline CDR1 is SGDLS and CDR2 is YYNGEE. V dropped 4 bases and J dropped 8; count of bases not matched to a gene: 8. This CDR3 is 14 amino acids long. This chain's CDR3 is CASSPSTGGRGYTF. DNA of the CDR3: TGTGCCAGCAGCCCCTCGACAGGGGGCAGGGGCTACACCTTC.

Only a few counts were recorded for this clone. The chain couples TRBV9 to TRBJ1-4, with 9 bases lining up with TRBD1. Germline lookup yields CDR1 SGDLS and CDR2 YYNGEE. The CDR3 is made up of 16 amino acids. V lost 4 bases to trimming and J lost 0 bases; unmatched junction nucleotides: 4. The CDR3 bases are TGTGCCAGCAGCAAAGGGACAGGGACAACTAATGAAAAACTGTTTTTT. Translated: CASSKGTGTTNEKLFF.